This entry lists 9 T cell receptor beta chains sequenced from one sample in a study of shared clonotypes between healthy human individuals. Only in-frame clones appear in the TCRdb table, and some are missing; sequencing was by immunoSEQ multiplex PCR. This sample has more than 2 million clones, with about 95% found just once. Naive CD8 populations comprised CD45RO-negative cells positively selected for CCR7, excluding terminally differentiated effector memory CD45RA+ cells. Sequencing was performed on naive CD8+ T cells sorted from blood. These receptors were taken from a man between 18 and 29 years old in good health.

This clone appeared a single time. The V call is TRBV19, the J call TRBJ2-1, with D possibly TRBD2 on 6 matching bases. CDR3 length equals 16 residues. Germline CDR1 reads LNHDA; CDR2 reads SQIVND (reference sequence). Trimming took off 5 bases at V and 0 bases at J, with 14 bases between the two ends. CDR3 protein: CASSVLAVSSYNEQFF. The CDR3 DNA reads as TGTGCCAGTAGTGTTTTAGCGGTAAGCTCCTACAATGAGCAGTTCTTC.

The chain joins TRBV2 to TRBJ2-2; 7 nucleotides match TRBD1. V shed 9 bases, J shed 0 bases, and the junction held 4 bases outside the gene matches. The CDR3 consists of 14 residues. Germline V gene data show CDR1 as SNHLY and CDR2 as FYNNEI. The CDR3 nucleotides are TGTGCCAGGGATGACAGGGCGAACACCGGGGAGCTGTTTTTT. Translating it yields CARDDRANTGELFF. Complete variable domain (other parts from reference TRBV2 and TRBJ2-2): EPEVTQTPSHQVTQMGQEVILRCVPISNHLYFYWYRQILGQKVEFLVSFYNNEISEKSEIFDDQFSVERPDGSNFTLKIRSTKLEDSAMYFCARDDRANTGELFFGEGSRLTVL.

In regard to this clone: Other DNA sequences from this sample encode an identical CDR3 as well. V usage is TRBV7-9 and J usage is TRBJ2-1; D not resolved. Trimming shortened V by 6 bases and J by 3 bases, and 6 bases separated the two germline ends. From germline, CDR1 is SEHNR and CDR2 FQNEAQ (reference sequence). The CDR3 has 12 residues. CDR3 protein: CASSPDYNEQFF. As DNA, the CDR3 is TGTGCCAGCAGTCCCGACTACAATGAGCAGTTCTTC.

The rearrangement links TRBV10-3 to TRBJ2-7; 11 positions agree with TRBD2. Germline CDR1 and CDR2: ENHRY and SYGVKD. V was pared by 3 bases and J by 7 bases, with 17 bases of the junction left unmatched. CDR3 length: 18 residues. The CDR3 loop reads CAISDIRAGTSGIGEQYF. CDR3 DNA: TGTGCCATCAGTGATATAAGAGCCGGGACTAGCGGAATAGGGGAGCAGTACTTC.

As concerns this clone: Its ends do not fully match the called genes, so a read error is possible. The chain joins TRBV7-9 to TRBJ2-3, with D perhaps given as TRBD1 or TRBD2 (5 bases each). This CDR3 has 16 amino acids. The germline V gene has CDR1 SEHNR and CDR2 FQNEAQ (reference sequence). CDR3 loop: CASSPTVSGSKDTQYF. The DNA of the CDR3 is TGTGCCAGCAGCCCGACTGTTTCAGGGAGCAAAGATACGCAGTATTTT.

The V and J genes are TRBV5-1 and TRBJ2-1, with 9 nucleotides matching TRBD1. The junction had 4 bases not matched to a gene; V was cut back by 1 base and J by 5 bases. The germline V gene encodes CDR1 SGHRS and CDR2 YFSETQ. The length of the CDR3 is 15 residues. The CDR3, as DNA: TGCGCCAGCAGCTTGTCACAGGGGGCAGACAATGAGCAGTTCTTC. Its translation: CASSLSQGADNEQFF.

The chain links TRBV5-1 to TRBJ2-2; 10 bases are a match to TRBD1. The J segment lost 5 bases and the V segment lost 4 bases, leaving 5 bases of the junction unmatched. CDR1 and CDR2 from the germline V gene are SGHRS and YFSETQ. The CDR3 is 15 amino acids. The CDR3 region has the DNA TGCGCCAGCAGCGCCGGGACAGGGGAAACCGGGGAGCTGTTTTTT. It is translated as CASSAGTGETGELFF.

The count of this clone is one. This rearrangement joins TRBV6-5 to TRBJ1-2; tentative D call: TRBD1 (6 bases). The CDR3 loop spans 15 amino acids. Trimming took 1 base from V and 10 from J, leaving 19 bases between them. The germline gives CDR1 MNHEY, CDR2 SVGAGI. In nucleotides, the CDR3 is TGTGCCAGCAGTTACTACCCAGGGGTCACGTACGACTACACCTTC. This sequence encodes CASSYYPGVTYDYTF.

The chain recombines TRBV13 with TRBJ2-5; D is possibly TRBD1 or TRBD2 (5 bases each). This CDR3 contains 17 residues. From germline, CDR1 is PRHDT and CDR2 FYEKMQ (reference sequence). V was trimmed by 5 bases and J by 2 bases, leaving 21 bases between them. CDR3: CASSQGRGWGNQETQYF. The CDR3 coding sequence is TGTGCCAGCAGCCAAGGGCGCGGTTGGGGGAATCAAGAGACCCAGTACTTC.